What follows are 19 T cell receptor beta chains derived from one specimen sequenced in a study of blood T cell repertoires in COVID-19. Generated by immunoSEQ multiplex PCR, the TCRdb table keeps only in-frame clones and is missing some. The table records about 130,000 clones, about 85% of them present only once. The sequencing input was peripheral blood. These receptors were taken from a woman over 75 with acute or convalescent COVID-19.

This chain connects TRBV19 to TRBJ1-3; maybe TRBD1 (6 bases). The CDR3 is made up of 13 amino acids. The V and J ends lost 4 bases and 9 bases respectively, with 13 bases between them. CDR1 and CDR2 from the germline V gene are LNHDA and SQIVND (reference sequence). The CDR3 bases are TGTGCCAGTAGTACAACAGGGTATGGCACCATATATTTT. This sequence encodes CASSTTGYGTIYF. The entire variable domain, with the rest obtained from reference TRBV19 and TRBJ1-3, is as follows: DGGITQSPKYLFRKEGQNVTLSCEQNLNHDAMYWYRQDPGQGLRLIYYSQIVNDFQKGDIAEGYSVSREKKESFPLTVTSAQKNPTAFYLCASSTTGYGTIYFGEGSWLTVV.

The CDR3 nucleotides are TGTGCCAGCAGCTCAAACAGGGCCGATGAGCAGTTCTTC. Protein product: CASSSNRADEQFF. The V call is TRBV11-1, the J call TRBJ2-1; possible D gene TRBD1, 6 bases. This CDR3 contains 13 residues. Germline V gives CDR1 SGHAT, CDR2 FQDESV (reference sequence). Trimming removed 4 bases at V and 8 bases at J, with 12 bases between.

The chain's CDR3 is CASSAYGALNQPQHF. CDR3 DNA: TGCGCCAGCAGCGCCTATGGGGCCCTCAATCAGCCCCAGCATTTT. This rearrangement joins TRBV5-1 to TRBJ1-5; D perhaps matches TRBD1 (5 bases). From germline, CDR1 is SGHRS and CDR2 YFSETQ. The CDR3 covers 15 residues. V lost 4 bases and J 3 bases, leaving 14 bases between the germline ends.

This chain joins TRBV3-1 (or the pseudogene TRBV3-2) and TRBJ2-1; D may be TRBD2 (5 bases). Trimming left V 0 bases short and J 4 bases short, with 10 bases between. Looked up from germline, CDR1 is LGHDT and CDR2 is YNNKEL (reference sequence). The length of the CDR3 is 15 residues. CDR3 nucleotides: TGTGCCAGCAGCCAAGAAGCGGACGCGTACAATGAGCAGTTCTTC. This translates into CASSQEADAYNEQFF.

The rearrangement joins TRBV29-1 to TRBJ1-1, with TRBD1 matching 8 bases. Germline assignment: CDR1 SQVTM and CDR2 ANQGSEA. This CDR3 is built from 13 residues. The trim removed 4 bases at V and 1 base at J, leaving 2 bases unmatched. CDR3 residues: CSVGTGRNTEAFF. In DNA, the CDR3 is TGCAGCGTTGGGACAGGGAGGAACACTGAAGCTTTCTTT.

The chain has TRBV7-8 and TRBJ2-7, with 8 bases matching TRBD1. From germline, CDR1 is SGHVS and CDR2 FQNEAQ. The V and J ends lost 4 bases and 3 bases, in that order; junction bases with no gene match: 5. The CDR3 runs 14 residues. CDR3 residues: CASSSSGGRYEQYV. The CDR3 bases are TGTGCCAGCAGCTCCTCAGGGGGCCGCTACGAGCAGTACGTC.

J is TRBJ1-2 and V is TRBV5-1; the D gene is possibly TRBD1 (6 bases). Germline V lookup: CDR1 SGHRS, CDR2 YFSETQ. The CDR3 length is 15 residues. V was clipped by 3 bases and J by 5 bases, with 17 bases between them. This chain's CDR3 is CASSSLQGSGYGYTF. The CDR3 DNA reads TGCGCCAGCAGCTCCTTACAGGGTTCCGGGTATGGCTACACCTTC. The full variable domain, its missing parts supplied by reference TRBV5-1 and TRBJ1-2, is KAGVTQTPRYLIKTRGQQVTLSCSPISGHRSVSWYQQTPGQGLQFLFEYFSETQRNKGNFPGRFSGRQFSNSRSEMNVSTLELGDSALYLCASSSLQGSGYGYTFGSGTRLTVV.

DNA for the CDR3: TGTGCCAGCAGTATAGACTTGGGGACAGCAGCCCTTGGCTACACCTTC. The encoded protein is CASSIDLGTAALGYTF. V usage is TRBV28 and J usage is TRBJ1-2, with 7 bases that match TRBD1. The J segment lost 7 bases and the V segment lost 5 bases, leaving 16 bases of the junction unmatched. The V gene's germline CDR1 is MDHEN and CDR2 SYDVKM. The CDR3 has 16 residues.

This sequence joins TRBV12-3 or TRBV12-4 and TRBJ1-2; 7 positions match TRBD1. J gave up 6 bases and V 6 bases, and 7 bases lay outside the gene matches. The CDR3 extends over 13 amino acids. The CDR3 loop is CASSPGTENGYTF. In nucleotides, the CDR3 is TGTGCCAGCAGCCCCGGGACAGAAAATGGCTACACCTTC.

The V call is TRBV5-6, the J call TRBJ1-1; D perhaps matches TRBD1 (5 bases). CDR3 length: 16 residues. Trimming stripped 1 base from V and 3 bases from J, with 16 bases between. Germline lookup yields CDR1 SGHDT and CDR2 YYEEEE. CDR3 amino acids: CASSLSTWGGDTEAFF. DNA of the CDR3: TGTGCCAGCAGCTTGAGTACCTGGGGAGGGGACACTGAAGCTTTCTTT.

The rearrangement uses TRBV4-2 and TRBJ2-2; 9 positions match TRBD2. The V gene end was trimmed by 4 bases and the J gene end by 0 bases; junction bases not matched to a gene: 3. The germline gives CDR1 LGHNA, CDR2 YNFKEQ. The CDR3 consists of 16 residues. CDR3 nucleotides: TGTGCCAGCAGCCCCTTAGCGGGAGCGAACACCGGGGAGCTGTTTTTT. Translating it yields CASSPLAGANTGELFF.

This clone was detected only once. CDR3 sequence reads: CASRGTGGDGYTF. In nucleotides, the CDR3 is TGTGCCAGCAGGGGGACAGGGGGCGATGGCTACACCTTC. The rearrangement links TRBV11-2 to TRBJ1-2; 12 nucleotides agree with TRBD1. This CDR3 region has 13 residues. After removal of 6 bases from V and 6 bases from J, the junction contained 2 bases not matched to a gene. Germline V gene data show CDR1 as SGHAT and CDR2 as FQNNGV.

The chain carries TRBV5-4 and TRBJ2-7; D ambiguous. The CDR3 has 14 amino acids. Trimming cost V 4 bases and J 0 bases, with 11 bases left between them. Germline V lookup: CDR1 SGHNT, CDR2 YYREEE (reference sequence). The CDR3 DNA is TGTGCCAGCAGCCCCGACAAAAACTCCTACGAGCAGTACTTC. It translates to CASSPDKNSYEQYF.

The gene calls are TRBV3-1 (or the pseudogene TRBV3-2) and TRBJ2-1; TRBD2 matches 7 bases. The CDR3 covers 15 residues. The V gene's germline CDR1 is LGHDT and CDR2 YNNKEL (reference sequence). J lost 5 bases, V lost 3 bases, and 7 bases had no gene match. The CDR3 DNA reads TGTGCCAGCAGCCAGGGAGGCGGGGGAAACAATGAGCAGTTCTTC. Protein sequence: CASSQGGGGNNEQFF.

The CDR3 here is CASSLGPSGGGNEQFF. The CDR3 bases are TGTGCCAGCAGTTTAGGTCCTAGCGGGGGAGGAAATGAGCAGTTCTTC. V usage is TRBV28 and J usage is TRBJ2-1; 10 bases line up with TRBD2. With V trimmed by 2 bases and J by 7 bases, 8 bases remained unmatched. Germline V CDR1 and CDR2: MDHEN, SYDVKM. The CDR3 totals 16 residues.

Comments on this clone: The same CDR3 also results from other DNA sequences found in this sample. The chain recombines TRBV24-1 with TRBJ1-5; D is perhaps TRBD1 (5 bases). The germline gives CDR1 KGHDR, CDR2 SFDVKD. Trimming stripped 3 bases from V and 4 bases from J, with 9 bases between. This CDR3 is built from 14 residues. The CDR3 protein is CATSDRQLNQPQHF. CDR3 DNA: TGTGCCACCAGTGATAGACAGTTAAATCAGCCCCAGCATTTT.

DNA of the CDR3: TGCGCCAGCAGCCACCCGGACAGGGTAGCTTTCTTT. Protein product: CASSHPDRVAFF. The chain has TRBV4-1 and TRBJ1-1; TRBD1 aligns across 8 bases. Trimming at V came to 3 bases and at J to 10 bases, leaving 4 bases not matched to a gene. The CDR3 has 12 amino acids. CDR1 and CDR2 from the germline V gene are MGHRA and YSYEKL.

V is TRBV5-1 and J is TRBJ1-5, with 7 positions matching TRBD1. From germline, CDR1 is SGHRS and CDR2 YFSETQ. V dropped 4 bases and J dropped 4; count of bases not matched to a gene: 11. This CDR3 region has 16 residues. DNA for the CDR3: TGCGCCAGCAGCCCCTTGGGGCCAGGGGGTAATCAGCCCCAGCATTTT. It yields the protein CASSPLGPGGNQPQHF. Together with reference TRBV5-1 and TRBJ1-5, the CDR3 gives the full variable domain: KAGVTQTPRYLIKTRGQQVTLSCSPISGHRSVSWYQQTPGQGLQFLFEYFSETQRNKGNFPGRFSGRQFSNSRSEMNVSTLELGDSALYLCASSPLGPGGNQPQHFGDGTRLSIL.

V and J are TRBV3-1 (or the pseudogene TRBV3-2) and TRBJ1-2, with unresolved D. This CDR3 contains 13 residues. Germline lookup yields CDR1 LGHDT and CDR2 YNNKEL (reference sequence). The V and J ends lost 0 bases and 8 bases respectively, with 10 bases between them. CDR3 protein: CASSQDTAVGYTF. In nucleotides, the CDR3 is TGTGCCAGCAGCCAAGATACGGCGGTCGGCTACACCTTC.